The 22 T cell receptor beta chains below come from one sample, sequenced in a study of radiation and T cells in renal cell carcinoma (dated by TCRdb to the early 2020s). Receptor libraries were prepared by the immunoSEQ multiplex PCR assay. In its TCRdb copy, this immuneACCESS table keeps in-frame sequences only and misses some clones. Where compared with another copy, unresolved V genes explain less than half of these, and the others have no known cause. The sample contains about 170,000 clones, roughly 90% of them found a single time. The ten largest clonotypes hold about 10% of the sample. The time point label here, explained by the study, means: blood 4 weeks post-SBRT, at nephrectomy. In the paper's terms, the treatment or condition label means: 15 Gy SBRT to primary tumor, nephrectomy 4 weeks later. This sample comprised blood, obtained from a patient whose treatment included radiotherapy and nephrectomy. The receptors originated from a woman aged 45 to 65 with renal cell carcinoma.

The chain employs TRBV25-1 and TRBJ1-4, with unresolved D. Germline lookup yields CDR1 MGHDK and CDR2 SYGVNS. V lost 6 bases and J lost 0, with 11 bases in between. The length of the CDR3 is 15 residues. The CDR3 is CASSSPRPTNEKLFF. CDR3 sequence (DNA): TGTGCCAGCAGCAGCCCTCGGCCAACTAATGAAAAACTGTTTTTT.

The V gene is TRBV12-2, the J gene TRBJ1-2; the D call of TRBD1 is as the table states it, not checked on the DNA. TRBV12-2 is a listed pseudogene. This CDR3 comprises 15 residues. The CDR3 sequence is CASRPWTAGGYGYTF. CDR3 in DNA: TGTGCAAGTCGCCCGTGGACAGCCGGCGGCTATGGCTACACCTTC.

This clone was counted only a few times. V is TRBV4-2 and J is TRBJ2-7, with 8 bases fitting TRBD1. Germline trimming cut 4 bases from V and 3 bases from J; bases unmatched to any gene: 11. CDR3 length equals 16 residues. Looked up from germline, CDR1 is LGHNA and CDR2 is YNFKEQ. The CDR3 spells CASSPFDQGAYYEQYF. CDR3 nucleotide sequence: TGTGCCAGCAGCCCTTTCGATCAGGGGGCTTACTACGAGCAGTACTTC.

The V call is TRBV2, the J call TRBJ1-4; possibly TRBD1 for D (5 bases). This CDR3 contains 14 residues. Germline CDR1 is SNHLY and CDR2 is FYNNEI. V was pared by 3 bases and J by 8 bases, with 13 bases between. For the CDR3, the DNA is TGTGCCAGCAGTGACGACAGAATCGGGGAAAAACTGTTTTTT. As protein: CASSDDRIGEKLFF.

The chain uses TRBV13 and TRBJ2-1; 13 bases fit TRBD2. Trimming removed 5 bases from V and 8 bases from J; junction bases left unmatched: 3. Germline CDR1 reads PRHDT; CDR2 reads FYEKMQ (reference sequence). The CDR3 totals 14 residues. The chain's CDR3 is CASSDGLAGDEQFF. CDR3 sequence (DNA): TGTGCCAGCAGCGACGGACTAGCGGGGGATGAGCAGTTCTTC.

The CDR3 loop reads CASSPSLTDTQYF. CDR3 sequence (DNA): TGTGCCAGTAGCCCCTCCCTCACAGATACGCAGTATTTT. The rearrangement links TRBV19 to TRBJ2-3; D not certain. The germline CDR1 and CDR2 sequences are LNHDA and SQIVND (reference sequence). V lost 6 bases and J 2 bases, leaving 9 bases between the germline ends. This CDR3 contains 13 residues.

The genes are TRBV5-5 and TRBJ2-7; D call uncertain. CDR3 length: 14 amino acids. The V end lost 0 bases, the J end lost 2 bases, and 9 bases lay between the germline ends. Per germline, CDR1 SGHKS and CDR2 YYEKEE (reference sequence). This CDR3 is CASSLGPGAYEQYF. In DNA, the CDR3 is TGTGCCAGCAGCTTGGGACCAGGCGCCTACGAGCAGTACTTC.

The chain uses TRBV9 and TRBJ1-2; no definite D call. V was clipped by 0 bases and J by 2 bases, with 11 bases between them. CDR3 size: 15 residues. Per germline, CDR1 SGDLS and CDR2 YYNGEE. The DNA of the CDR3 is TGTGCCAGCAGCGTAGGCCAGAATATGAACTATGGCTACACCTTC. It specifies CASSVGQNMNYGYTF.

This chain's CDR3 is CASSPSERGPVNSPLHF. The CDR3 DNA reads as TGTGCCAGCTCACCATCAGAACGGGGCCCCGTTAATTCACCCCTCCACTTT. This sequence joins TRBV18 and TRBJ1-6; tentatively, D is TRBD1 (5 bases). Trimming removed 2 bases at V and 6 bases at J, with 17 bases between. The germline V gene encodes CDR1 KGHSH and CDR2 LQKENI. The CDR3 is 17 amino acids.

Only one count was recorded for this clone. The chain joins TRBV2 to TRBJ1-2, with TRBD1 as a possible D gene (5 bases). Germline CDR1 and CDR2: SNHLY and FYNNEI. V shed 3 bases and J shed 2 bases, with 13 bases lying between them. CDR3 length equals 15 residues. In DNA form, the CDR3 reads TGTGCCAGCAGTGACGAGTGGGGCGGAAACTATGGCTACACCTTC. Its protein product is CASSDEWGGNYGYTF. Variable domain in full (rest from reference TRBV2 and TRBJ1-2): EPEVTQTPSHQVTQMGQEVILRCVPISNHLYFYWYRQILGQKVEFLVSFYNNEISEKSEIFDDQFSVERPDGSNFTLKIRSTKLEDSAMYFCASSDEWGGNYGYTFGSGTRLTVV.

The rearrangement links TRBV6-5 to TRBJ1-1, with D maybe TRBD1 (6 bases). This CDR3 has 15 amino acids. V was trimmed by 0 bases and J by 0 bases, leaving 8 bases between them. Looked up from germline, CDR1 is MNHEY and CDR2 is SVGAGI. CDR3: CASSYSNRVNTEAFF. CDR3 DNA sequence: TGTGCCAGCAGTTACTCGAACAGGGTGAACACTGAAGCTTTCTTT.

This chain joins TRBV9 and TRBJ2-5; D ambiguous. Trimming cost V 0 bases and J 1 base, with 10 bases left between them. The CDR3 has 15 amino acids. Germline V gene data show CDR1 as SGDLS and CDR2 as YYNGEE. CDR3 in amino acids: CASSVDGVSQETQYF. CDR3 DNA sequence: TGTGCCAGCAGCGTAGATGGGGTCAGCCAAGAGACCCAGTACTTC.

The CDR3 DNA reads TGTGCCAGCTCACCACCAGGGAGGCCGTTCTCAGATACGCAGTATTTT. Its translation is CASSPPGRPFSDTQYF. The V and J genes are TRBV18 and TRBJ2-3; tentative D call: TRBD2 (6 bases). Deletions cut 0 bases from V and 4 bases from J, with 14 bases between. There are 16 residues in the CDR3. The V gene's germline CDR1 is KGHSH and CDR2 LQKENI.

This sequence joins TRBV15 and TRBJ2-5; TRBD1 matches 10 bases. Germline CDR1 LNHNV, CDR2 YYDKDF (reference sequence). This CDR3 region has 17 residues. V gave up 0 bases and J gave up 4 bases; unmatched junction bases: 8. DNA for the CDR3: TGTGCCACCAGCAGAGATTTTTCGACAGGGGGCAGAGAGACCCAGTACTTC. Protein sequence: CATSRDFSTGGRETQYF.

Only one count was recorded for this clone. This sequence joins TRBV19 and TRBJ1-5; D gene ambiguous. Germline CDR1 reads LNHDA; CDR2 reads SQIVND (reference sequence). With 9 bases removed from V and 7 bases from J, the gap between germline ends came to 10 bases. CDR3 size: 11 residues. The CDR3 is CASLPHQPQHF. CDR3 coding DNA: TGTGCCAGCCTTCCCCACCAGCCCCAGCATTTT.

This sequence joins TRBV15 and TRBJ2-7; TRBD1 aligns across 8 bases. Germline V gives CDR1 LNHNV, CDR2 YYDKDF (reference sequence). V dropped 3 bases and J dropped 4; count of bases not matched to a gene: 14. CDR3 length: 17 residues. The CDR3 reads CATSRGRLDRDPYEQYF. CDR3 sequence (DNA): TGTGCCACCAGCAGGGGAAGATTGGACAGGGACCCTTACGAGCAGTACTTC.

CDR3 sequence (DNA): TGTGCCAGCAGTCGGGACAGTACTAACTATGGCTACACCTTC. This sequence encodes CASSRDSTNYGYTF. V and J are TRBV7-2 and TRBJ1-2, with 7 bases lining up with TRBD1. The junction had 4 bases not matched to a gene; V was cut back by 6 bases and J by 0 bases. The CDR3 sequence is 14 residues long. Germline V gene lookup returns CDR1 SGHTA and CDR2 FQGNSA. The entire variable domain, with the rest obtained from reference TRBV7-2 and TRBJ1-2, is as follows: GAGVSQSPSNKVTEKGKDVELRCDPISGHTALYWYRQSLGQGLEFLIYFQGNSAPDKSGLPSDRFSAERTGGSVSTLTIQRTQQEDSAVYLCASSRDSTNYGYTFGSGTRLTVV.

The chain couples TRBV25-1 to TRBJ2-6; TRBD1 matches 12 bases. Germline trimming cut 0 bases from V and 2 bases from J; bases unmatched to any gene: 2. CDR1 and CDR2 from the germline V gene are MGHDK and SYGVNS. CDR3 size: 18 residues. The CDR3 here is CASSEYGTGGPGANVLTF. As DNA, the CDR3 is TGTGCCAGCAGTGAATATGGGACAGGGGGCCCTGGGGCCAACGTCCTGACTTTC. Full variable domain (outside the CDR3, taken from reference TRBV25-1 and TRBJ2-6): EADIYQTPRYLVIGTGKKITLECSQTMGHDKMYWYQQDPGMELHLIHYSYGVNSTEKGDLSSESTVSRIRTEHFPLTLESARPSHTSQYLCASSEYGTGGPGANVLTFGAGSRLTVL.

The chain joins TRBV10-3 to TRBJ2-5; a weak D match, TRBD1 (6 bases). V shed 3 bases and J shed 7 bases, with 12 bases lying between them. Germline V gene data show CDR1 as ENHRY and CDR2 as SYGVKD. The CDR3 length is 13 residues. This CDR3 is CAISEQGSGTQYF. CDR3 nucleotide sequence: TGTGCCATCAGTGAACAGGGAAGCGGGACCCAGTACTTC.

The chain is built from TRBV5-1 and TRBJ1-1, with no clear D. Per the germline V gene, CDR1 is SGHRS and CDR2 is YFSETQ. V was pared by 6 bases and J by 7 bases, with 10 bases between. This CDR3 is 11 amino acids long. The CDR3 DNA follows: TGCGCCAGCACGCGTGGAAATGAAGCTTTCTTT. Translating gives CASTRGNEAFF.

The chain uses TRBV5-1 and TRBJ2-1; D not certain. Trimming shortened V by 4 bases and J by 3 bases, and 20 bases separated the two germline ends. Looked up from germline, CDR1 is SGHRS and CDR2 is YFSETQ. This CDR3 has 17 residues. The CDR3 is CASSPGLGLSYYNEQFF. CDR3 sequence (DNA): TGCGCCAGCAGCCCCGGATTAGGGCTCTCCTACTACAATGAGCAGTTCTTC.

Comments on this clone: The junction differs from germline at one of its ends, possibly a read error. This rearrangement joins TRBV30 to TRBJ1-6; 7 bases are shared with TRBD1. Germline CDR1 GTSNPN, CDR2 SVGIG (reference sequence). The CDR3 is made up of 13 amino acids. The CDR3 loop reads CAGRGLAYSPLHF. CDR3 coding DNA: TGTGCCGGGAGGGGGCTCGCGTATTCACCCCTCCACTTT.